Listed below are T cell receptor beta chains from one sample, sequenced in a study of T-cell reconstitution after alpha-beta-depleted transplantation in children. Using its own MiXCR run on the PCR reads, TCRdb lists one record per CDR3 protein. The table has a few hundred thousand distinct CDR3 sequences, around 15% seen once. The input for sequencing was PBMCs, mostly from graft donor cells, taken 360 days after TCRalphabeta/CD19-depleted stem cell transplant. The receptors here all came from a boy under three years old who had a stem cell transplant for Wiskott-Aldrich syndrome, so the T cells may come from the graft donor. Each CDR3 is given with its conserved first and last residue. Each record gives: D gene, J gene, V gene, clone size, CDR3 protein, CDR3 DNA. A D gene is named only where the DNA matches it firmly. A clone size is listed for some rows: how often the clone was seen (once, few, many), or a class if it is expanded.

D gene: .
J gene: TRBJ2-7
V gene: TRBV5-1
clone size: few
CDR3 protein: CASSFDTEEQYF
CDR3 DNA: TGCGCCAGCAGCTTTGATACGGAGGAGCAGTACTTC

D gene: TRBD1
J gene: TRBJ2-7
V gene: TRBV29-1
clone size: .
CDR3 protein: CSASPGQGMHEQYF
CDR3 DNA: TGCAGCGCTTCTCCGGGACAGGGAATGCACGAGCAGTACTTC

D gene: .
J gene: TRBJ2-7
V gene: TRBV12-3/TRBV12-4
clone size: few
CDR3 protein: CASSPTPAPSYEQYF
CDR3 DNA: TGTGCCAGCAGCCCAACCCCCGCCCCGTCCTACGAGCAGTACTTC

D gene: TRBD2
J gene: TRBJ2-7
V gene: TRBV15
clone size: .
CDR3 protein: CATSREAGGPREQYF
CDR3 DNA: TGTGCCACCAGCAGAGAGGCGGGAGGGCCTAGGGAGCAGTACTTC

D gene: TRBD2
J gene: TRBJ2-1
V gene: TRBV4-1
clone size: .
CDR3 protein: CASSHRLAPGYNEQFF
CDR3 DNA: TGCGCCAGCAGCCACAGACTAGCGCCAGGATACAATGAGCAGTTCTTC

D gene: TRBD2
J gene: TRBJ2-1
V gene: TRBV20-1
clone size: .
CDR3 protein: CSARASGGLKEQFF
CDR3 DNA: TGCAGTGCTAGGGCTAGCGGGGGGCTCAAAGAGCAGTTCTTC

D gene: .
J gene: TRBJ2-7
V gene: TRBV12-3/TRBV12-4
clone size: few
CDR3 protein: CASSFTAGVSYEQYF
CDR3 DNA: TGTGCCAGCAGTTTCACGGCAGGGGTCTCCTACGAGCAGTACTTC

D gene: .
J gene: TRBJ2-1
V gene: TRBV5-1
clone size: .
CDR3 protein: CASSLPDRNNEQFF
CDR3 DNA: TGCGCCAGCAGCTTGCCGGACAGAAACAATGAGCAGTTCTTC

D gene: TRBD2
J gene: TRBJ2-4
V gene: TRBV20-1
clone size: few
CDR3 protein: CSARDPKPPASGTKNIQYF
CDR3 DNA: TGCAGTGCTAGAGATCCCAAACCCCCGGCTAGCGGGACCAAAAACATTCAGTACTTC

D gene: .
J gene: TRBJ2-2
V gene: TRBV27
clone size: .
CDR3 protein: CASSSREGYTGELFF
CDR3 DNA: TGTGCCAGCTCTTCCAGAGAGGGGTACACCGGGGAGCTGTTTTTT

D gene: .
J gene: TRBJ2-3
V gene: TRBV7-9
clone size: .
CDR3 protein: CASSWQGGDTQYF
CDR3 DNA: TGTGCCAGCAGCTGGCAGGGCGGAGATACGCAGTATTTT

D gene: TRBD1
J gene: TRBJ1-6
V gene: TRBV27
clone size: .
CDR3 protein: CASSYRGQGAGGSPLHF
CDR3 DNA: TGTGCCAGCAGTTATAGGGGACAGGGTGCGGGCGGATCACCCCTCCACTTT

D gene: TRBD2
J gene: TRBJ2-7
V gene: TRBV9
clone size: few
CDR3 protein: CASSPRTSGLYEQYF
CDR3 DNA: TGTGCCAGCAGTCCCCGGACTAGCGGACTCTACGAGCAGTACTTC

D gene: .
J gene: TRBJ1-1
V gene: TRBV5-1
clone size: .
CDR3 protein: CASRESTEAFF
CDR3 DNA: TGCGCCAGCCGTGAAAGCACTGAAGCTTTCTTT

D gene: TRBD1
J gene: TRBJ2-5
V gene: TRBV5-5
clone size: few
CDR3 protein: CASSLVGQGKETQYF
CDR3 DNA: TGTGCCAGCAGCTTGGTGGGACAGGGAAAAGAGACCCAGTACTTC

D gene: TRBD2
J gene: TRBJ2-7
V gene: TRBV7-8
clone size: few
CDR3 protein: CASSEARLAAYEQYF
CDR3 DNA: TGTGCCAGCAGCGAGGCGAGGCTAGCGGCCTACGAGCAGTACTTC

D gene: TRBD1
J gene: TRBJ1-6
V gene: TRBV2
clone size: few
CDR3 protein: CASRRAGTGFSPLHF
CDR3 DNA: TGTGCCAGCAGGAGAGCCGGGACAGGGTTTTCACCCCTCCACTTT